This T cell receptor (beta chain) was obtained from a study of T cells in Graves' hyperthyroidism and ophthalmopathy. Study-level background: Peripheral blood was taken when the disease was first diagnosed, before any treatment began.

The blood specimen was taken at initial hyperthyroidism diagnosis, before any ophthalmopathy symptoms. Whole-study results and caveats: Stable hyperthyroidism and ophthalmopathy were separated using 13 V-J signatures. Blood also contained most expanded thyroid clonotypes above 0.001.

This clonotype has just a few counts. The antigen is not known. There were TCR beta CDR3 regions amplified from RNA transcripts. With the HTBI primer set, the TCR CDR3 went through a first round of RT-PCR. TCRdb ran MiXCR on the multiplex PCR reads and lists one entry per CDR3 protein. This sample yields some 600,000 distinct CDR3 sequences, of which 14% are seen a single time; about 5.8% belongs to the top ten. Germline CDR1 is LNHDA and CDR2 is SQIVND (reference sequence). V gave up 6 bases and J gave up 0 bases; unmatched junction bases: 4. The CDR3 extends over 15 amino acids. The chain uses TRBV19 and TRBJ2-1, with 8 bases aligning to TRBD1. Material: blood. This TCR was recovered from a woman aged 25 to 39 with Graves' hyperthyroidism that later progressed to Graves' ophthalmopathy. CDR3 sequence: CASRPQGGSYNEQFF. In DNA, the CDR3 is TGTGCCAGTAGACCACAGGGGGGCTCCTACAATGAGCAGTTCTTC.